This T cell receptor beta chain was obtained from a study of T-cell memory formation after mild COVID-19. Study results and caveats: CD4+ contracting clones lay mainly in CM and EM, CD8+ ones in EMRA.

As regards this clonotype: What it recognizes is unknown. Just one base apart from a much larger clone, this may be a read error.

The ends were cut back, 8 bases at V and 2 bases at J, with 13 bases in the middle. The CDR3 length is 12 residues. Germline CDR1 is DFQATT and CDR2 is SNEGSKA (reference sequence). 5'RACE with constant-segment primers yielded barcoded, UMI-tagged TCR alpha and TCR beta cDNA libraries. TCRdb reprocessed the 5' RACE reads with MiXCR, giving one entry per CDR3 protein. The data show approximately 150,000 distinct CDR3 sequences, 19% seen once. The receptor was isolated from an adult woman who had mild COVID-19 (a few samples of this study predate the infection). Cell type and time point are not known. The sequencing input was PBMCs or a T cell subset sorted from them (not recorded which). The J gene is TRBJ2-7, the V gene TRBV20-1; a possible D gene is TRBD1 (5 bases). Written as DNA, the CDR3 is TGCAGTTCCGTTAGGGGCGCCTACGAGCAGTACTTC. Translating gives CSSVRGAYEQYF.